The 24 T cell receptor beta chains given below trace back to one sample, sequenced in a study of blood T cell repertoires in COVID-19. Assay: immunoSEQ multiplex PCR; the TCRdb copy retains only in-frame clones and omits some. Among around 210,000 clones, about 90% were seen once, and the ten largest hold around 1.5%. Sequenced: peripheral blood. These receptors all come from a man between 18 and 35 years old with active or convalescent COVID-19.

The chain recombines TRBV7-9 with TRBJ2-7; TRBD1 is a possible D gene (5 bases). Trimming removed 5 bases from V and 2 bases from J, with 19 bases in between. The V gene's germline CDR1 is SEHNR and CDR2 FQNEAQ (reference sequence). The CDR3 runs to 16 residues. CDR3 sequence: CASSASPGLGAYEQYF. CDR3 nucleotide sequence: TGTGCCAGCAGCGCCTCTCCAGGGCTTGGCGCCTACGAGCAGTACTTC.

The genes are TRBV12-5 and TRBJ2-2, with a possible D match to TRBD2 (5 bases). V dropped 6 bases and J dropped 5 bases, with 13 bases sitting between them. This CDR3 spans 14 amino acids. In germline, CDR1 is LGHNT, CDR2 FRNRAP. The CDR3 DNA follows: TGTGCTAGTGGAACCAGCGGAACTACCGGGGAGCTGTTTTTT. This sequence encodes CASGTSGTTGELFF.

This sequence joins TRBV27 and TRBJ2-2, with D perhaps TRBD1 (6 bases). The germline CDR1 and CDR2 sequences are MNHEY and SMNVEV (reference sequence). V lost 1 base to trimming and J lost 7 bases, with 13 bases between them. CDR3 length: 15 residues. The CDR3 DNA is TGTGCCAGCAGTTTATTAGGGCCAGGGGACGGGGAGCTGTTTTTT. Amino acid sequence: CASSLLGPGDGELFF.

The chain employs TRBV5-1 and TRBJ2-1; 15 nucleotides align to TRBD2. The germline CDR1 and CDR2 sequences are SGHRS and YFSETQ. The CDR3 contains 16 residues. The V gene end was trimmed by 5 bases and the J gene end by 10 bases; junction bases not matched to a gene: 10. CDR3 sequence reads: CASRGGTSGRIWEQFF. The CDR3 nucleotides are TGCGCCAGCAGGGGAGGGACTAGCGGGAGGATTTGGGAGCAGTTCTTC.

This clone appeared once. The chain uses TRBV6-5 and TRBJ1-4; a possible D gene is TRBD1 (6 bases). V dropped 8 bases and J dropped 6 bases, with 13 bases sitting between them. The CDR3 loop spans 13 amino acids. Germline V gene data show CDR1 as MNHEY and CDR2 as SVGAGI. The CDR3, as DNA: TGTGCCAGCCGCACAGGGTTTGATGAAAAACTGTTTTTT. The encoded protein is CASRTGFDEKLFF.

The V and J genes are TRBV20-1 and TRBJ1-2; D remains ambiguous. The V gene lost 6 bases and the J gene lost 6 bases, with 11 bases spanning the gap. This CDR3 has 11 amino acids. Germline V gives CDR1 DFQATT, CDR2 SNEGSKA (reference sequence). CDR3 amino acids: CSADFPDGYTF. DNA of the CDR3: TGCAGTGCCGACTTTCCGGATGGCTACACCTTC.

This clone was seen only a few times. The CDR3 DNA sequence: TGTGCCAGCAGTAGCGGCCCCGCGCAGTTCTTC. Amino acids: CASSSGPAQFF. J is TRBJ2-1 and V is TRBV6-2 or TRBV6-3, with TRBD2 as a possible D gene (5 bases). V was trimmed by 5 bases and J by 12 bases, leaving 11 bases between them. This CDR3 has 11 amino acids. Germline V CDR1 and CDR2: MNHEY, SVGEGT.

This chain joins TRBV7-9 and TRBJ1-4; TRBD1 matches 9 bases. This CDR3 is 16 amino acids long. With V trimmed by 1 base and J by 4 bases, 4 bases remained unmatched. Germline CDR1 is SEHNR and CDR2 is FQNEAQ (reference sequence). The CDR3, as DNA: TGTGCCAGCAGCTTAGTACCGGGACAGGGTAATGAAAAACTGTTTTTT. Translation: CASSLVPGQGNEKLFF.

In this sample, this clone turned up a few times. The CDR3 spells CASSSTGRSPLHF. CDR3 in DNA: TGTGCCAGCAGCTCAACAGGGAGATCACCCCTCCACTTT. The rearrangement uses TRBV11-1 and TRBJ1-6; perhaps TRBD1 as D (6 bases). The germline gives CDR1 SGHAT, CDR2 FQDESV (reference sequence). The CDR3 extends over 13 amino acids. The V gene lost 4 bases and the J gene lost 10 bases, with 11 bases spanning the gap.

The rearrangement joins TRBV7-5 to TRBJ2-5; the D call TRBD2 from the table was never checked on the DNA. TRBV7-5 is recorded as a pseudogene. There are 14 residues in the CDR3. The CDR3 DNA reads TGTGCCAGAAGCTCTTCGGGGTTTATGAAGACCCAGTACTTC. The encoded protein is CARSSSGFMKTQYF.

CDR3 sequence reads: CASSSPGRGHNEQFF. CDR3 in DNA: TGTGCCAGCAGTTCCCCTGGGCGGGGCCACAATGAGCAGTTCTTC. The chain links TRBV28 to TRBJ2-1, with a tentative D call TRBD2 (6 bases). V was cut by 4 bases and J by 5 bases, with 15 bases left in between. Germline CDR1 MDHEN, CDR2 SYDVKM. The CDR3 has 15 residues.

The chain carries TRBV18 and TRBJ1-1, with 7 positions matching TRBD1. The germline gives CDR1 KGHSH, CDR2 LQKENI. The length of the CDR3 is 16 residues. The ends lost 4 bases at V and 1 base at J; junction bases unmatched: 9. CDR3 residues: CASSLRATGPNTEAFF. CDR3 nucleotide sequence: TGTGCCAGCTCACTCCGAGCGACAGGGCCGAACACTGAAGCTTTCTTT.

This clone was seen once. V usage is TRBV9 and J usage is TRBJ2-1; TRBD2 agrees at 12 bases. Germline V gene data show CDR1 as SGDLS and CDR2 as YYNGEE. The CDR3 covers 15 residues. V was pared by 3 bases and J by 5 bases, with 3 bases of the junction left unmatched. CDR3 amino acids: CASSGTSGINNEQFF. The CDR3 DNA follows: TGTGCCAGCAGCGGGACTAGCGGGATTAACAATGAGCAGTTCTTC.

The chain uses TRBV2 and TRBJ2-1, with 7 bases aligning to TRBD2. The CDR3 has 17 residues. Germline trimming cut 8 bases from V and 10 bases from J; bases unmatched to any gene: 23. Per the germline V gene, CDR1 is SNHLY and CDR2 is FYNNEI. CDR3 in DNA: TGTGCCAGCCCGACCAGCCAGACTAGCCATGACCCAGGGGAGCAGTTCTTC. Translating gives CASPTSQTSHDPGEQFF.

The chain employs TRBV9 and TRBJ1-2; D gene uncertain. The CDR3 is 15 residues long. Trimming took 3 bases from V and 0 from J, leaving 12 bases between them. CDR1 and CDR2 (germline): SGDLS, YYNGEE. CDR3 in amino acids: CASSGIRDSNYGYTF. CDR3 nucleotide sequence: TGTGCCAGCAGCGGAATACGAGATTCTAACTATGGCTACACCTTC.

The rearrangement links TRBV15 to TRBJ1-1, with TRBD1 matching over 8 bases. With V trimmed by 2 bases and J by 1 base, 3 bases remained unmatched. The CDR3 length is 15 residues. Germline CDR1 LNHNV, CDR2 YYDKDF (reference sequence). The CDR3 protein is CATSRTGTGNTEAFF. CDR3 nucleotides: TGTGCCACCAGCAGAACCGGGACAGGGAACACTGAAGCTTTCTTT.

V and J are TRBV5-1 and TRBJ1-1; no firm D call. Germline assignment: CDR1 SGHRS and CDR2 YFSETQ. CDR3 length: 15 residues. V was clipped by 3 bases and J by 4 bases, with 16 bases between them. Here the CDR3 reads CASSYDRQGGTEAFF. The CDR3 DNA reads TGCGCCAGCAGCTACGACCGACAAGGTGGCACTGAAGCTTTCTTT.

V usage is TRBV5-1 and J usage is TRBJ2-3; TRBD2 matches 7 bases. The germline CDR1 and CDR2 sequences are SGHRS and YFSETQ. V gave up 5 bases and J gave up 1 base; unmatched junction bases: 7. The CDR3 contains 15 residues. CDR3 bases: TGCGCCAGCAGTAGGGAGGGATTAGGCACAGATACGCAGTATTTT. This sequence encodes CASSREGLGTDTQYF.

The chain recombines TRBV7-2 with TRBJ2-1; D is perhaps TRBD2 (6 bases). Germline CDR1 SGHTA, CDR2 FQGNSA. The CDR3 length is 13 residues. The germline V and J ends were trimmed by 0 bases and 15 bases, with 15 bases remaining between them. The CDR3 DNA sequence: TGTGCCAGCAGCTTAGCGGCCCCGGGAGCCGGGTTCTTC. This sequence encodes CASSLAAPGAGFF.

This CDR3 reads CASSRLPQTSGRNYEQYF. In DNA form, the CDR3 reads TGTGCCAGCAGTCGCCTACCACAGACTAGCGGGAGGAACTACGAGCAGTACTTC. This chain joins TRBV7-9 and TRBJ2-7; TRBD2 matches at 13 bases. With 6 bases clipped from V and 3 bases from J, the junction kept 14 bases outside the gene matches. Germline V gene sequence: CDR1 SEHNR, CDR2 FQNEAQ (reference sequence). This CDR3 comprises 18 residues. Using reference TRBV7-9 and TRBJ2-7 for the parts outside the CDR3, the full variable domain is DTGVSQNPRHKITKRGQNVTFRCDPISEHNRLYWYRQTLGQGPEFLTYFQNEAQLEKSRLLSDRFSAERPKGSFSTLEIQRTEQGDSAMYLCASSRLPQTSGRNYEQYFGPGTRLTVT.

The CDR3 spells CSVETGTDTQYF. CDR3 DNA: TGCAGCGTTGAAACAGGGACAGATACGCAGTATTTT. V and J are TRBV29-1 and TRBJ2-3, with a possible D match to TRBD1 (6 bases). The CDR3 covers 12 residues. Trimming took 2 bases from V and 3 from J, leaving 6 bases between them. Germline CDR1 reads SQVTM; CDR2 reads ANQGSEA.

This clone was observed once. The chain carries TRBV19 and TRBJ1-2; 8 bases match TRBD1. The length of the CDR3 is 13 residues. The V segment lost 8 bases and the J segment 7 bases; nucleotides outside the gene matches: 9. The V gene's germline CDR1 is LNHDA and CDR2 SQIVND (reference sequence). Here the CDR3 reads CASYPDRDGGYTF. Written as DNA, the CDR3 is TGTGCCAGTTACCCGGACAGGGATGGTGGCTACACCTTC.

This clone was seen a handful of times. The gene calls are TRBV9 and TRBJ1-2; the match to TRBD1 covers 7 bases. CDR1 is SGDLS and CDR2 is YYNGEE in the germline V gene. The length of the CDR3 is 14 residues. Trimming removed 0 bases from V and 8 bases from J; junction bases left unmatched: 7. The CDR3: CASSVGTGRGGYTF. Written as DNA, the CDR3 is TGTGCCAGCAGCGTAGGGACAGGACGTGGCGGCTACACCTTC. The full variable domain, completed using reference TRBV9 and TRBJ1-2, is DSGVTQTPKHLITATGQRVTLRCSPRSGDLSVYWYQQSLDQGLQFLIQYYNGEERAKGNILERFSAQQFPDLHSELNLSSLELGDSALYFCASSVGTGRGGYTFGSGTRLTVV.

This clone has a single count. The DNA for the CDR3 is TGTGCCAGCAGTTCCCTCGGGAGCACTGAAGCTTTCTTT. Protein sequence: CASSSLGSTEAFF. The chain employs TRBV28 and TRBJ1-1; D ambiguous. The CDR3 consists of 13 residues. CDR1 MDHEN and CDR2 SYDVKM come from the germline V gene. Trimming pared 4 bases from V and 4 bases from J, leaving 10 bases between.